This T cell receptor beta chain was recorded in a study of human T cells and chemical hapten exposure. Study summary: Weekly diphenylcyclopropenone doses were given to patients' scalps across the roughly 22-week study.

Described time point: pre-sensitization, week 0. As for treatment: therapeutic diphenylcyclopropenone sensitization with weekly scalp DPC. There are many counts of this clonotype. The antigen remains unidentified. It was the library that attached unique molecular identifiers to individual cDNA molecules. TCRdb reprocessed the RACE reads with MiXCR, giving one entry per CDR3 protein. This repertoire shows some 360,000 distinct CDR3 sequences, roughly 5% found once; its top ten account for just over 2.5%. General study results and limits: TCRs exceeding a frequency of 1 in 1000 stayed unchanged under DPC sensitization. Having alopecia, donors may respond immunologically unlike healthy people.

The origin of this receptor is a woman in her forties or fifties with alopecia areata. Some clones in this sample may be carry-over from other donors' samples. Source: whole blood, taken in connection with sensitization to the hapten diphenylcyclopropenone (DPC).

CDR3 in amino acids: CASSLGQGNNYGYTF. The CDR3 DNA reads TGTGCCAGCAGCTTAGGGCAGGGGAATAACTATGGCTACACCTTC. This chain uses TRBV11-2 with TRBJ1-2, with D maybe TRBD1 (6 bases). The CDR3 contains 15 residues. Per germline, CDR1 SGHAT and CDR2 FQNNGV. Trimming removed 1 base at V and 1 base at J, with 10 bases between. Combining the CDR3 with reference TRBV11-2 and TRBJ1-2 gives the whole variable domain EAGVAQSPRYKIIEKRQSVAFWCNPISGHATLYWYQQILGQGPKLLIQFQNNGVVDDSQLPKDRFSAERLKGVDSTLKIQPAKLEDSAVYLCASSLGQGNNYGYTFGSGTRLTVV.